The clone carrying this T cell receptor beta chain has a count of ten or more. No antigen is known for it. The source of the sample is a study of spatial heterogeneity in lung cancer. Looking at the study overall: Every unique TCR and UMI combination, on average, appeared more than ten times in raw reads. General study points: Among blood samples, ubiquitous expanded tumor TCRs appeared more at resection than at follow-up.

Time point denoted: sample taken at primary tumor resection. Unsorted whole RNA from tumor, nontumor lung or frozen PBMC underwent sequencing. CDR3 length: 14 residues. Germline V gene lookup returns CDR1 SGHAT and CDR2 FQNNGV. The V end lost 1 base, the J end lost 7 bases, and 11 bases lay between the germline ends. TCRdb independently ran MiXCR on the 5' RACE reads; one entry per CDR3 protein. The sample yields around 48,000 distinct CDR3 sequences, around 5.2% seen once. The source was PBMCs, collected at surgery. The chain joins TRBV11-2 to TRBJ2-1; D is undetermined. This TCR was recovered from a male donor with early-stage non-small cell lung cancer. The CDR3 DNA follows: TGTGCCAGCAGCTTAGCCCCGTTTTCTAATGAGCAGTTCTTC. This sequence encodes CASSLAPFSNEQFF.